This T cell receptor (beta chain) was sequenced in a study of long-term antiretroviral therapy in people with HIV. Study results and caveats: The ART regimens used between the mid-2000s and the late 2010s may be less effective than current ones.

Concerning this clone: The antigen is undetermined.

V was trimmed by 4 bases and J by 1 base, leaving 14 bases between them. CDR3 size: 15 residues. The V gene's germline CDR1 is SGHRS and CDR2 YFSETQ. A v3.0 immunoSEQ assay was performed at survey level. The assay was immunoSEQ multiplex PCR, and TCRdb's table has in-frame clones only and misses some. The sample holds about 30,000 clones, approximately 90% seen once. This TCR derives from a man aged 50 to 59 with HIV. The gene calls are TRBV5-1 and TRBJ1-1, with D perhaps TRBD1 (5 bases). The specimen was unsorted PBMCs, collected 3.2 years before starting antiretroviral therapy. This CDR3 is CASSPRDNWNTEAFF. In nucleotides, the CDR3 is TGCGCCAGCAGCCCCAGGGATAATTGGAACACTGAAGCTTTCTTT.